The clone carrying this T cell receptor beta chain was seen many times. Its cognate antigen is unknown. The CDR3 contains 14 residues. Germline V CDR1 and CDR2: MNHNS, SASEGT. The junction had 4 bases not matched to a gene; V was cut back by 6 bases and J by 5 bases. No donor had other autoimmune disease, uncontrolled infection, pregnancy or lactation. The evidence that diagnosis relied on was clinical symptoms, serum thyroxine, TRAb, thyroid ultrasound and orbital computed tomography. As the template, RNA transcripts were used to amplify TCR beta CDR3 regions. First-round RT-PCR used HTBI primers; second-round multiplex PCR followed. TCRdb independently ran MiXCR on the multiplex PCR reads; one entry per CDR3 protein. The table has around 470,000 distinct CDR3 sequences, approximately 15% seen once; the top ten hold 9.8%. This entry is derived from a study of Graves' ophthalmopathy and Graves' hyperthyroidism.

General study results and limits: Among thyroid clonotypes expanded above 0.001 frequency, most also appeared in blood.

Sequencing used blood. The chain carries TRBV6-1 and TRBJ2-7; 13 bases align to TRBD2. This receptor was obtained from a woman in her thirties with Graves' ophthalmopathy. In DNA form, the CDR3 reads TGTGCCAGCAGCACCGGACTAGCGGGAGACGAGCAGTACTTC. As protein: CASSTGLAGDEQYF.